One and the same sample provided the 5 T cell receptor beta chains below, sequenced in a study of blood T cell repertoires in COVID-19. Only in-frame clones appear in the TCRdb table, and some are missing; sequencing was by immunoSEQ multiplex PCR. The data contain a few hundred thousand clones, 70% to 90% of them singletons. Sequences were obtained from peripheral blood. The receptors here all came from a man older than 75 with acute or convalescent COVID-19.

The rearrangement uses TRBV7-8 and TRBJ1-6; D unresolved. The CDR3 has 12 amino acids. V lost 5 bases, J lost 8 bases, and 7 bases lay in between. Germline CDR1 reads SGHVS; CDR2 reads FQNEAQ. CDR3 DNA: TGTGCCAGCAGCCACTCCGATTCACCCCTCCACTTT. Translating it yields CASSHSDSPLHF.

A word on this clone: The identical CDR3 is also encoded by other nucleotide sequences in the sample. The rearrangement uses TRBV5-1 and TRBJ2-7; 9 positions match TRBD1. CDR3 length: 14 residues. Trimming removed 4 bases from V and 3 bases from J; junction bases left unmatched: 5. CDR1 and CDR2 from the germline V gene are SGHRS and YFSETQ. CDR3 sequence (DNA): TGCGCCAGCAGCCCTGGGACAGGGTTCTACGAGCAGTACTTC. It translates to CASSPGTGFYEQYF.

The chain links TRBV7-9 to TRBJ2-7; D gene uncertain. The CDR3 is made up of 14 amino acids. Trimming took 3 bases from V and 1 from J, leaving 10 bases between them. The germline CDR1 and CDR2 sequences are SEHNR and FQNEAQ (reference sequence). CDR3 coding DNA: TGTGCCAGCAGCTTGCCCCCAGTTTCCTACGAGCAGTACTTC. As protein: CASSLPPVSYEQYF.

The table lists this clone with a few counts. The chain links TRBV27 to TRBJ1-3; D gene uncertain. The CDR3 totals 19 residues. Trimming pared 6 bases from V and 0 bases from J, leaving 24 bases between. The germline V gene has CDR1 MNHEY and CDR2 SMNVEV (reference sequence). CDR3 nucleotide sequence: TGTGCCAGCAGACCTCTTGGGGAGCCAAGTCTGAGCTCTGGAAACACCATATATTTT. It encodes CASRPLGEPSLSSGNTIYF.

This chain uses TRBV27 with TRBJ2-7; D possibly corresponds to TRBD2 (6 bases). The length of the CDR3 is 14 residues. V was cut by 5 bases and J by 2 bases, with 13 bases left in between. Germline V gene lookup returns CDR1 MNHEY and CDR2 SMNVEV (reference sequence). The CDR3 region is CASSTGTSPYEQYF. The DNA of the CDR3 is TGTGCCAGCAGTACCGGGACTTCGCCCTACGAGCAGTACTTC.